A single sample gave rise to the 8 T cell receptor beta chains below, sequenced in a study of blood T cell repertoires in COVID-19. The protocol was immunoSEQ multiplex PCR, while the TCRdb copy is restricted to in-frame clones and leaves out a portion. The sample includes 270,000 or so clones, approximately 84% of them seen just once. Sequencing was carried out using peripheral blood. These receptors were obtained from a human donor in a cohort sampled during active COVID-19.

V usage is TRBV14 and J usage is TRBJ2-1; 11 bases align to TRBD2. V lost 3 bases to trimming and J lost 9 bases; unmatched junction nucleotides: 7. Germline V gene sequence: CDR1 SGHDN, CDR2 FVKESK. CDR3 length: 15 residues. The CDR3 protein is CASSQYSGRASEQFF. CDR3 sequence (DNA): TGTGCCAGCAGCCAGTATAGCGGGAGGGCCAGTGAGCAGTTCTTC.

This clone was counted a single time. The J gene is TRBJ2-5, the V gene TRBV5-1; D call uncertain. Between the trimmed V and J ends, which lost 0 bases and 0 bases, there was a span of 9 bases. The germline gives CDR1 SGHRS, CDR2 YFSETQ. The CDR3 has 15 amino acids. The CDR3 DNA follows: TGCGCCAGCAGCTTGGTTTCAGGAAACCAAGAGACCCAGTACTTC. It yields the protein CASSLVSGNQETQYF.

The CDR3 sequence: CASSLERFSNQPQHF. Written as DNA, the CDR3 is TGTGCCAGCAGCTTGGAGAGGTTTAGCAATCAGCCCCAGCATTTT. This sequence joins TRBV7-8 and TRBJ1-5; D not certain. CDR1 is SGHVS, CDR2 FQNEAQ, per germline. CDR3 length equals 15 residues. V dropped 3 bases and J dropped 0 bases, with 9 bases sitting between them.

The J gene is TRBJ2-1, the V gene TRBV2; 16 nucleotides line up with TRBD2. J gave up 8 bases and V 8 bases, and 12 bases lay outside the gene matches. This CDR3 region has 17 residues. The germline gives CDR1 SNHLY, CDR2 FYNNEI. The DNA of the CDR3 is TGTGCCAGCTCTTCGGGACTAGCGGGAGGGCCTCAGGATGAGCAGTTCTTC. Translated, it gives CASSSGLAGGPQDEQFF.

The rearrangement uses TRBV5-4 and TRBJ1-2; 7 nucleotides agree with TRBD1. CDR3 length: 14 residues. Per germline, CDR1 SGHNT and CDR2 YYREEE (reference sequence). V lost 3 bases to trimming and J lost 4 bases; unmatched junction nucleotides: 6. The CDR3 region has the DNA TGTGCCAGCAGCTCAGGGGGATGGGGCTATGGCTACACCTTC. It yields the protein CASSSGGWGYGYTF.

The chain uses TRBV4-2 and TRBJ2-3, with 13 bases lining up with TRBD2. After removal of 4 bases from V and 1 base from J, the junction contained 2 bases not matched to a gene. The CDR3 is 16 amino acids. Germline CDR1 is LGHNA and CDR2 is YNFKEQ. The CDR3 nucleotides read TGTGCCAGCAGCCCCGGGACTAGCGGGGGCACAGATACGCAGTATTTT. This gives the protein CASSPGTSGGTDTQYF.

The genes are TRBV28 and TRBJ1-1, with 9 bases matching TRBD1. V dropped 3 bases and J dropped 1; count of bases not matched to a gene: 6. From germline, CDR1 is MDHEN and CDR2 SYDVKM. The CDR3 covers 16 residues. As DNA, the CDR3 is TGTGCCAGCAGTTTTAACAGGGGGCTCACGAACACTGAAGCTTTCTTT. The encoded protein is CASSFNRGLTNTEAFF.

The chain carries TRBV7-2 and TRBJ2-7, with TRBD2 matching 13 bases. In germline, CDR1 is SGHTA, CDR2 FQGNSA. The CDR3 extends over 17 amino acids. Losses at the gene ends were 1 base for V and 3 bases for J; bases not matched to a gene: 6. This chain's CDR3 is CASSLGLAGGKFYEQYF. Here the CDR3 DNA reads TGTGCCAGCAGCTTAGGACTAGCGGGGGGCAAATTCTACGAGCAGTACTTC.